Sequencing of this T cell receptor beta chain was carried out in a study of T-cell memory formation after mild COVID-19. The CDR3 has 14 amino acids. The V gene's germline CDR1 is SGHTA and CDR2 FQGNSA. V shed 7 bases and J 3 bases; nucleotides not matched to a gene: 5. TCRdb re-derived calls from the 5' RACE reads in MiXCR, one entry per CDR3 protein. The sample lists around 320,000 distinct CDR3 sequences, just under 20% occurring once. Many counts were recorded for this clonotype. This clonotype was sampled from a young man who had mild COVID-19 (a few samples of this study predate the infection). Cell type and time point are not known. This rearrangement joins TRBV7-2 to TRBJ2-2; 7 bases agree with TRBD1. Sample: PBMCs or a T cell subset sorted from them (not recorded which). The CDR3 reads CASTLDRHTGELFF. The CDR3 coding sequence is TGTGCCAGCACATTGGACAGGCACACCGGGGAGCTGTTTTTT.